These T cell receptor beta chains were read from a single sample in a study of identical twins. Via MiXCR, TCRdb re-called the 5' RACE reads, giving one row per CDR3 protein. The sample contains 500,000 to 700,000 distinct CDR3 sequences, around 7.5% of which appear only once. Separately, the same data were catalogued under a study of yellow fever vaccine responses in identical twins.

Sequencing input: PBMCs. Every receptor here comes from a young woman in good health. The CDR3 runs from the conserved cysteine through the conserved F or W. The D gene is left open where the match is weak. Size is omitted from some rows. Given values are once, few, many or a class for expanded clones.

V	D	J	size	DNA	CDR3
TRBV14	-	TRBJ2-2	many	TGTGCCAGCAGCACCCAGTTTGGGGAGCTGTTTTTT	CASSTQFGELFF
TRBV12-3/TRBV12-4	-	TRBJ2-5	-	TGTGCCAGCGTAAAGGGGTGGGGAGAGACCCAGTACTTC	CASVKGWGETQYF
TRBV12-3/TRBV12-4	TRBD1	TRBJ1-6	few	TGTGCCAGCAGTGGCAGGGGGCAGGGATCACCCCTCCACTTT	CASSGRGQGSPLHF
TRBV6-2/TRBV6-3	TRBD2	TRBJ2-1	many	TGTGCCAGCAGTACCGGACTAGCGGTTTACAATGAGCAGTTCTTC	CASSTGLAVYNEQFF
TRBV10-3	TRBD1	TRBJ2-5	few	TGTGCCATCAGGGGGGACAGGACGGGGCAAGAGACCCAGTACTTC	CAIRGDRTGQETQYF
TRBV12-3/TRBV12-4	-	TRBJ1-6	many	TGTGCCAGCAGTCATAGGGGAGTTTCACCCCTCCACTTT	CASSHRGVSPLHF
TRBV27	-	TRBJ1-1	few	TGTGCCAGCAGTGAGGCAGGGCTGAAGACTGAAGCTTTCTTT	CASSEAGLKTEAFF
TRBV29-1	-	TRBJ2-7	few	TGCAGCGTCAGGAGCGGGTCCTACGAGCAGTACTTC	CSVRSGSYEQYF
TRBV15	-	TRBJ2-3	few	TGTGCCGTCACTAGCACAGATACGCAGTATTTT	CAVTSTDTQYF
TRBV5-5	-	TRBJ1-2	many	TGTGCCAGCAGCTTGTACAGGGACTATGGCTACACCTTC	CASSLYRDYGYTF
TRBV5-5	TRBD1	TRBJ2-7	-	TGTGCCAGCAGCGACAGGGCCATCTACGAGCAGTACTTC	CASSDRAIYEQYF
TRBV7-3	TRBD2	TRBJ2-2	few	TGTGCCAGCAGCTTAAGGCCGGGACTAGCGGGTAACACCGGGGAGCTGTTTTTT	CASSLRPGLAGNTGELFF
TRBV5-1	-	TRBJ1-2	many	TGCGCCAGCAGCTTGGTGTTGGCGGGGGGAGGCTATGGCTACACCTTC	CASSLVLAGGGYGYTF
TRBV5-1	-	TRBJ2-7	-	TGCGCCAGCAGCTTGGGTGGTAGCGGTCTTTTGGAGCAGTACTTC	CASSLGGSGLLEQYF
TRBV29-1	-	TRBJ2-3	-	TGCAGCGTTGAAGGGGGTGGGGGCCTCACAGATACGCAGTATTTT	CSVEGGGGLTDTQYF
TRBV13	-	TRBJ1-3	-	TGTGCCCGCAGCCGTCCCGAGTATGGAAACACCATATATTTT	CARSRPEYGNTIYF
TRBV20-1	-	TRBJ1-1	few	TGCAGTGCCGAGTTGCGGGGCACTGAAGCTTTCTTT	CSAELRGTEAFF
TRBV7-9	TRBD1	TRBJ2-1	many	TGTGCCAGCAGCCCTACCCGACAGGGGATCTACAATGAGCAGTTCTTC	CASSPTRQGIYNEQFF
TRBV12-3/TRBV12-4	TRBD1	TRBJ2-1	-	TGTGCCAGCAGCTTGATTTTTATTAGACAGGGAGCCTTCTACAATGAGCAGTTCTTC	CASSLIFIRQGAFYNEQFF
TRBV6-2/TRBV6-3	-	TRBJ2-7	-	TGTGCCAGCAGTTACTCGTTCGAATCGGGACTCTTTTCCTACGAGCAGTACTTC	CASSYSFESGLFSYEQYF
TRBV29-1	-	TRBJ1-1	many	TGCAGCGTCCCTCATTTGGGTGGCACTGAAGCTTTCTTT	CSVPHLGGTEAFF
TRBV9	-	TRBJ2-2	few	TGTGCCAGCAGCCCGGACGCAGGAGGGGAGCTGTTTTTT	CASSPDAGGELFF